This T cell receptor beta chain originates from a study of identical twins. CDR1 is SEHNR, CDR2 FQNEAQ, per germline (reference sequence). This CDR3 contains 12 residues. Comments on this clonotype: Germline is not matched at one junction end, which may reflect a read error.

A universal primer site came from template switching; cDNA carried unique molecular identifiers. In TCRdb, the 5' RACE reads were re-called with MiXCR into one record per CDR3 protein. Among about 690,000 distinct CDR3 sequences listed, about 20% were seen once. The data were also submitted as part of a second study, on T cells expressing NK-cell markers. From that report: Sequencing covered eight donors, seven HCMV-seropositive and one seronegative.

The clonotype was recovered from a woman between 18 and 30 years old in good health. The sample comprised PBMCs. The chain recombines TRBV7-9 with TRBJ2-3; no definite D call. The CDR3, as DNA: TGTGTCAGCGCGGCTAGCACAGATACGCAGTATTTT. Residues: CVSAASTDTQYF.